The 15 T cell receptor beta chains below come from one sample, sequenced in a study of T cells in Graves' hyperthyroidism and ophthalmopathy. Amplification yielded TCR beta CDR3 regions, with RNA transcripts as the source. HTBI primers drove first-round RT-PCR of the TCR CDR3. TCRdb called the multiplex PCR reads again in MiXCR, with one record for every CDR3 protein. The repertoire includes a few hundred thousand distinct CDR3 sequences, about 15% of them detected once, and about 7% sits in the top ten. Sequencing used blood. The source is a woman in her thirties with Graves' hyperthyroidism.

In this sample, this clonotype turned up many times. This chain links TRBV28 with TRBJ2-2; unclear D gene. CDR1 and CDR2 (germline): MDHEN, SYDVKM. Trimming cost V 2 bases and J 5 bases, with 6 bases left between them. The length of the CDR3 is 13 residues. The CDR3 DNA reads as TGTGCCAGCAGTTTAGATGAAACCGGGGAGCTGTTTTTT. Translated, it gives CASSLDETGELFF.

V and J are TRBV4-1 and TRBJ2-6, with D possibly being TRBD2 (6 bases). V was clipped by 5 bases and J by 4 bases, with 15 bases between them. Looked up from germline, CDR1 is MGHRA and CDR2 is YSYEKL. CDR3 length: 16 residues. CDR3 protein: CASSKSLAIGANVLTF. The DNA of the CDR3 is TGCGCCAGCAGCAAAAGCCTAGCGATCGGGGCCAACGTCCTGACTTTC.

The CDR3 DNA sequence: TGCAGCGTTGAATCAACCAGGTTCGACGAGCAGTACTTC. Translating it yields CSVESTRFDEQYF. The chain uses TRBV29-1 and TRBJ2-7; D not certain. The CDR3 is 13 amino acids. Germline values: CDR1 SQVTM, CDR2 ANQGSEA. Trimming left V 2 bases short and J 5 bases short, with 13 bases between.

The chain joins TRBV11-2 to TRBJ2-3; a weak D match, TRBD2 (7 bases). Germline V gives CDR1 SGHAT, CDR2 FQNNGV. V was trimmed by 7 bases and J by 3 bases, leaving 20 bases between them. CDR3 size: 16 residues. CDR3 loop: CASTRGGGPSTDTQYF. DNA of the CDR3: TGTGCCAGCACCAGAGGGGGGGGTCCATCAACAGATACGCAGTATTTT.

This clonotype was picked up many times. This chain joins TRBV28 and TRBJ2-7, with TRBD2 matching 8 bases. Germline loops: CDR1 MDHEN, CDR2 SYDVKM. This CDR3 comprises 15 residues. With V trimmed by 5 bases and J by 5 bases, 11 bases remained unmatched. CDR3 loop: CASSPREVFVHEQYF. In nucleotides, the CDR3 is TGTGCCAGCAGTCCGCGGGAGGTGTTCGTTCACGAGCAGTACTTC.

This chain links TRBV10-3 with TRBJ2-7; maybe TRBD1 (5 bases). CDR1 is ENHRY, CDR2 SYGVKD, per germline. Trimming shortened V by 9 bases and J by 4 bases, and 16 bases separated the two germline ends. The length of the CDR3 is 13 residues. The CDR3 sequence is CAITQGIIYEQYF. DNA for the CDR3: TGTGCCATAACTCAGGGTATTATATACGAGCAGTACTTC.

This clonotype appeared many times. The chain couples TRBV7-2 to TRBJ2-1; 9 nucleotides align to TRBD2. Germline assignment: CDR1 SGHTA and CDR2 FQGNSA. Losses at the gene ends were 4 bases for V and 4 bases for J; bases not matched to a gene: 11. This CDR3 has 17 residues. The CDR3 spells CASSSPLGAGGYNEQFF. The CDR3 nucleotides read TGTGCCAGCAGCTCCCCCCTTGGAGCGGGAGGATACAATGAGCAGTTCTTC.

This clonotype was seen many times. The rearrangement uses TRBV30 and TRBJ1-1; D call uncertain. The CDR3 has 14 residues. Germline loops: CDR1 GTSNPN, CDR2 SVGIG (reference sequence). With 2 bases removed from V and 1 base from J, the gap between germline ends came to 11 bases. The CDR3 region is CAWSSGRGNTEAFF. The CDR3 DNA follows: TGTGCCTGGAGTTCCGGACGCGGGAACACTGAAGCTTTCTTT.

This clonotype was counted between two and nine times. The chain has TRBV20-1 and TRBJ1-2; D is ambiguous. Germline CDR1 and CDR2: DFQATT and SNEGSKA (reference sequence). The CDR3 is 14 residues long. V was cut by 0 bases and J by 9 bases, with 17 bases left in between. For the CDR3, the DNA is TGCAGTGCTAGAGATCTGCGGGTGATCGGTAGCTACACCTTC. Protein: CSARDLRVIGSYTF.

V and J are TRBV7-2 and TRBJ2-7; 8 positions agree with TRBD2. CDR3 size: 15 residues. The V gene end was trimmed by 1 base and the J gene end by 4 bases; junction bases not matched to a gene: 6. The V gene's germline CDR1 is SGHTA and CDR2 FQGNSA. The CDR3 sequence: CASSLDERERYEQYF. The CDR3 bases are TGTGCCAGCAGCTTAGATGAGCGGGAGAGGTACGAGCAGTACTTC. The complete variable domain, with remaining parts taken from reference TRBV7-2 and TRBJ2-7, reads GAGVSQSPSNKVTEKGKDVELRCDPISGHTALYWYRQSLGQGLEFLIYFQGNSAPDKSGLPSDRFSAERTGGSVSTLTIQRTQQEDSAVYLCASSLDERERYEQYFGPGTRLTVT.

In its sample, this clonotype was seen a few times. CDR3 protein: CSARNARLAGGTDTQYF. The CDR3 coding sequence is TGCAGTGCTAGGAATGCCCGACTAGCGGGAGGGACAGATACGCAGTATTTT. The rearrangement joins TRBV20-1 to TRBJ2-3; TRBD2 matches at 14 bases. Per the germline V gene, CDR1 is DFQATT and CDR2 is SNEGSKA (reference sequence). The junction had 8 bases not matched to a gene; V was cut back by 3 bases and J by 3 bases. The CDR3 contains 17 residues.

The gene calls are TRBV19 and TRBJ2-7, with 9 positions matching TRBD1. Germline V gives CDR1 LNHDA, CDR2 SQIVND (reference sequence). CDR3 length: 15 amino acids. Germline trimming cut 4 bases from V and 7 bases from J; bases unmatched to any gene: 11. The CDR3 sequence is CASSTAGTGNREQYF. CDR3 DNA sequence: TGTGCCAGTAGTACCGCCGGGACAGGGAATAGGGAGCAGTACTTC.

This clonotype appeared many times. The V call is TRBV6-1, the J call TRBJ1-1; the match to TRBD1 covers 7 bases. CDR3 length equals 12 residues. V lost 5 bases and J lost 10; bases outside the gene matches: 7. Looked up from germline, CDR1 is MNHNS and CDR2 is SASEGT. Written as DNA, the CDR3 is TGTGCCAGCAGTTCGGGACAGACCAGAGCTTTCTTT. Amino acids: CASSSGQTRAFF.

The gene calls are TRBV11-2 and TRBJ2-2; a possible D gene is TRBD1 (6 bases). CDR1 is SGHAT, CDR2 FQNNGV, per germline. CDR3 length equals 16 residues. V lost 5 bases, J lost 2 bases, and 15 bases lay in between. The CDR3 here is CASSQYGQTNTGELFF. The CDR3 coding sequence is TGTGCCAGCAGCCAATATGGACAGACAAACACCGGGGAGCTGTTTTTT.

At least ten counts were recorded for this clonotype. J is TRBJ1-2 and V is TRBV20-1; no clear D. Germline CDR1 is DFQATT and CDR2 is SNEGSKA (reference sequence). Trimming took 6 bases from V and 4 from J, leaving 12 bases between them. The CDR3 runs 12 residues. The CDR3 loop reads CSASGYSYGYTF. CDR3 sequence (DNA): TGCAGTGCGAGCGGGTATAGCTATGGCTACACCTTC.